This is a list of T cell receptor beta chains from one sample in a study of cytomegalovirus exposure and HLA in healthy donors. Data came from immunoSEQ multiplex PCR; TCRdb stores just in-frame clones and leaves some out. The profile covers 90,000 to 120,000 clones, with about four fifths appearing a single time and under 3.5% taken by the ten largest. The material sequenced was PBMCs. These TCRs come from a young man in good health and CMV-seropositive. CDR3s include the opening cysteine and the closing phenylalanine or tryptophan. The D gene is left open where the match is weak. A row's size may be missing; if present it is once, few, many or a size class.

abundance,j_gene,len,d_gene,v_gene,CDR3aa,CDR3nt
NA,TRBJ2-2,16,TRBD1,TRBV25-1,CASISEQGVLTGELFF,TGTGCCAGCATCTCTGAACAGGGGGTCTTGACCGGGGAGCTGTTTTTT
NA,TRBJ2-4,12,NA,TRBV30,CAWSVGGDSQYF,TGTGCCTGGAGCGTCGGGGGGGACAGTCAGTACTTC
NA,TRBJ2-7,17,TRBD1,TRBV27,CASSFGAGTGTSYEQYF,TGTGCCAGCAGTTTCGGGGCAGGGACAGGGACCTCCTACGAGCAGTACTTC
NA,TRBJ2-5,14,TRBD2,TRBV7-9,CASSFSGDPGAQYF,TGTGCCAGCAGCTTTAGCGGGGACCCGGGGGCCCAGTACTTC
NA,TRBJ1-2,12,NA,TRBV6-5,CASSTSNYGYTF,TGTGCCAGCAGTACATCTAACTATGGCTACACCTTC
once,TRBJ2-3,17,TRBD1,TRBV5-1,CASSSYSGQANTDTQYF,TGCGCCAGCAGCTCCTACTCAGGACAGGCGAACACAGATACGCAGTATTTT
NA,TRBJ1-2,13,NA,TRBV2,CASSETENYGYTF,TGTGCCAGCAGTGAAACCGAGAACTATGGCTACACCTTC
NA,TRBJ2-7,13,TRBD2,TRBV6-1,CASKIAGLYEQYF,TGTGCCAGCAAGATAGCGGGGCTCTACGAGCAGTACTTC
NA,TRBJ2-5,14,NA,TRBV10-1,CASSESGGAETQYF,TGCGCCAGCAGTGAATCGGGGGGCGCGGAGACCCAGTACTTC
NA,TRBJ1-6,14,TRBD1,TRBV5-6,CASSLRQGNSPLHF,TGTGCCAGCAGCTTGAGACAGGGGAATTCACCCCTCCACTTT
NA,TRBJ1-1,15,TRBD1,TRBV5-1,CASSLPTGGDTEAFF,TGCGCCAGCAGCTTGCCCACAGGGGGTGACACTGAAGCTTTCTTT
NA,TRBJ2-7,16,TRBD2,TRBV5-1,CASSLFSGEAYYEQYF,TGCGCCAGCAGCTTGTTTAGCGGGGAGGCCTACTACGAGCAGTACTTC
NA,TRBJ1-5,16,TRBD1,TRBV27,CASSLSYRGSGQPQHF,TGTGCCAGCAGTTTAAGCTACAGGGGGTCGGGTCAGCCCCAGCATTTT
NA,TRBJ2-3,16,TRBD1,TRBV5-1,CASSFLTGGGTDTQYF,TGCGCCAGCAGCTTTTTAACAGGGGGTGGAACAGATACGCAGTATTTT
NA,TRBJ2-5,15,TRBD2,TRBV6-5,CASSYSPLAGETQYF,TGTGCCAGCAGTTACTCGCCTCTAGCGGGGGAGACCCAGTACTTC
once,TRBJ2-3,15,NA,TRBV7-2,CASSLGGGRGDTQYF,TGTGCCAGCAGCTTGGGTGGGGGCCGAGGAGATACGCAGTATTTT
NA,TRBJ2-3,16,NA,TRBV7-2,CASSLKEGSFGNTQYF,TGTGCCAGCAGCTTAAAGGAGGGTTCGTTCGGGAATACGCAGTATTTT
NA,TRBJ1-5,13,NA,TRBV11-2,CASSLDYSQPQHF,TGTGCCAGCAGCTTAGACTACAGCCAGCCCCAGCATTTT
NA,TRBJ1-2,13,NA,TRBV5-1,CASSLIIGDGYTF,TGCGCCAGCAGCTTGATTATCGGGGATGGCTACACCTTC
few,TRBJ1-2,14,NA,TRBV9,CASSVGAVNYGYTF,TGTGCCAGCAGCGTAGGGGCAGTTAACTATGGCTACACCTTC
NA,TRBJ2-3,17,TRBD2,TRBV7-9,CASSFPIAGIYADTQYF,TGTGCCAGCAGCTTTCCGATAGCGGGGATTTACGCAGATACGCAGTATTTT
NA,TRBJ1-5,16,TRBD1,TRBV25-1,CASSEGTGYDNQPQHF,TGTGCCAGCAGTGAAGGGACAGGGTATGACAATCAGCCCCAGCATTTT
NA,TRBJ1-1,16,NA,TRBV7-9,CASSLAPAAANTEAFF,TGTGCCAGCAGCTTAGCTCCTGCCGCGGCTAACACTGAAGCTTTCTTT
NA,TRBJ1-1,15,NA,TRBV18,CASKPAGGADTEAFF,TGTGCCAGCAAACCCGCCGGCGGAGCAGACACTGAAGCTTTCTTT
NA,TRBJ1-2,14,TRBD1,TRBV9,CASSTGQTNYGYTF,TGTGCCAGCAGCACGGGACAGACCAACTATGGCTACACCTTC
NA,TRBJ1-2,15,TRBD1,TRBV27,CASREMGQFNYGYTF,TGTGCCAGCAGAGAGATGGGACAGTTCAACTATGGCTACACCTTC
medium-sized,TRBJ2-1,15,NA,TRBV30,CAWSELPESYNEQFF,TGTGCCTGGAGTGAACTCCCTGAGTCCTACAATGAGCAGTTCTTC
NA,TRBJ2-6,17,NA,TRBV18,CASSPGGIGSGANGLTF,TGTGCCAGCTCACCAGGGGGGATCGGCTCTGGGGCCAACGGCCTGACTTTC
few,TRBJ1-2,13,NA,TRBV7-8,CASSLAPGEGDTF,TGTGCCAGCAGCTTAGCGCCGGGGGAGGGGGACACCTTC
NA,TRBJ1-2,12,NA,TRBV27,CASSFAGNGYTF,TGTGCCAGCAGTTTTGCCGGGAATGGCTACACCTTC
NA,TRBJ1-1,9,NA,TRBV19,CASSGEAFF,TGTGCCAGTAGCGGTGAAGCTTTCTTT